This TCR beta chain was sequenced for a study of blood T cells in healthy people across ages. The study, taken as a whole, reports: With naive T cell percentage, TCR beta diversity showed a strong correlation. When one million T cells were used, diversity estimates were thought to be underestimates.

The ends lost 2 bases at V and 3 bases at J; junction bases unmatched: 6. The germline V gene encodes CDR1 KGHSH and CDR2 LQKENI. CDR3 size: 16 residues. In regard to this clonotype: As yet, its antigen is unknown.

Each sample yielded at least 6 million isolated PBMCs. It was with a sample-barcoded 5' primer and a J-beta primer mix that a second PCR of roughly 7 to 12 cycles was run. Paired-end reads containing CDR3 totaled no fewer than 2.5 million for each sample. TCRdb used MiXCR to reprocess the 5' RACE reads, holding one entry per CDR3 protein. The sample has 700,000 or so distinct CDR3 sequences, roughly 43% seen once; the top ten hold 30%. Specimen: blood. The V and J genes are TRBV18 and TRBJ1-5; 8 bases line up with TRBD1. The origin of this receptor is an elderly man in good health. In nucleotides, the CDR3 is TGTGCCAGCTCACCAAACCCGGGACAGGTCAATCAGCCCCAGCATTTT. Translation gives CASSPNPGQVNQPQHF.